The sequence of this TCR beta chain was determined in a study of CD8+CD57+ T cells in acquired aplastic anemia. Study as a whole: Sorted CD4+ plus CD8+ cells gave DNA averaging roughly 3 ug.

Genomic DNA provided the template from which TCR beta VDJ and CDR3 profiles were obtained. Via MiXCR, TCRdb re-called the reads, giving one row per CDR3 protein. Of about 210,000 distinct CDR3 sequences listed, roughly 35% are singletons. Deletions cut 5 bases from V and 6 bases from J, with 14 bases between. Germline values: CDR1 SEHNR, CDR2 FQNEAQ (reference sequence). This CDR3 spans 13 amino acids. In this sample, this clonotype turned up many times. The V call is TRBV7-9, the J call TRBJ2-7, with D perhaps matching TRBD2 (6 bases). Source material: sorted CD4+, CD8+, or CD8+CD57+ T cells (not recorded which) from PBMCs. The TCR originated in a human donor in good health, serving as a control. The CDR3 nucleotides read TGTGCCAGCAGCGTAACTGGGGGGACCGAGCAGTACTTC. This gives the protein CASSVTGGTEQYF.